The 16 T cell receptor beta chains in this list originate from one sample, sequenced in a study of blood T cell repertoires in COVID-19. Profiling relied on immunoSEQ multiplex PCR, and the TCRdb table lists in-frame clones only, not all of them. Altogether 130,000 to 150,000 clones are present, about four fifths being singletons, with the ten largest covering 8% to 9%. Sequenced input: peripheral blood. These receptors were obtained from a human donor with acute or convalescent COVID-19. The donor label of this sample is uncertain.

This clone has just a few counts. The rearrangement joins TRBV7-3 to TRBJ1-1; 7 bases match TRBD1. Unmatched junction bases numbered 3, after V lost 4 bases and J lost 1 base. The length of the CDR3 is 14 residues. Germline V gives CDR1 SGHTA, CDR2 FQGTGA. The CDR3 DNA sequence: TGTGCCAGCAGCTGGGGGACAGCGAACACTGAAGCTTTCTTT. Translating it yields CASSWGTANTEAFF.

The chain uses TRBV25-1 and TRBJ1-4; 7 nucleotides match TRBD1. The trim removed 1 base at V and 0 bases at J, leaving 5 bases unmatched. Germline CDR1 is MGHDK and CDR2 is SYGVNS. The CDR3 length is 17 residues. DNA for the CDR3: TGTGCCAGCAGTGAATCAGGGACAGTCGCAACTAATGAAAAACTGTTTTTT. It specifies CASSESGTVATNEKLFF.

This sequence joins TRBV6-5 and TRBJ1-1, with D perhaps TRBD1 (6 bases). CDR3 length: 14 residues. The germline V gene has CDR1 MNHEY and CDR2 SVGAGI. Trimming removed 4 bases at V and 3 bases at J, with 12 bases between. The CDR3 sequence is CASSSYRVDTEAFF. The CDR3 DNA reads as TGTGCCAGCAGTTCTTACAGGGTGGACACTGAAGCTTTCTTT.

CDR3 protein: CASSLAGGPREQYF. DNA for the CDR3: TGTGCCAGCAGCTTAGCGGGGGGGCCAAGGGAGCAGTACTTC. The V and J genes are TRBV7-9 and TRBJ2-7, with D tentatively TRBD2 (7 bases). The germline V gene has CDR1 SEHNR and CDR2 FQNEAQ (reference sequence). The CDR3 length is 14 residues. V was shortened by 0 bases and J by 7 bases, with 13 bases between the two germline ends.

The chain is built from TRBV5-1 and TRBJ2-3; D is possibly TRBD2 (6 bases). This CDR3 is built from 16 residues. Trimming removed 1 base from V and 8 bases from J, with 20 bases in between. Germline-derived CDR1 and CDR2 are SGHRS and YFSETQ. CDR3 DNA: TGCGCCAGCAGCTTGTCTCCCTCTTCGGGGGAGGTTACGCAGTATTTT. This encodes CASSLSPSSGEVTQYF. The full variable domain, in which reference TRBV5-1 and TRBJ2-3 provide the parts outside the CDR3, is KAGVTQTPRYLIKTRGQQVTLSCSPISGHRSVSWYQQTPGQGLQFLFEYFSETQRNKGNFPGRFSGRQFSNSRSEMNVSTLELGDSALYLCASSLSPSSGEVTQYFGPGTRLTVL.

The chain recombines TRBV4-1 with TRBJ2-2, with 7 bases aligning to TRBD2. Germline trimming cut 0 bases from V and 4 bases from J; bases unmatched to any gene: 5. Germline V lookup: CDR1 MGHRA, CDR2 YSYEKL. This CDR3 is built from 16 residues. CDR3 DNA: TGCGCCAGCAGCCAAGAGGGGGGAGGGGTCACCGGGGAGCTGTTTTTT. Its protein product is CASSQEGGGVTGELFF.

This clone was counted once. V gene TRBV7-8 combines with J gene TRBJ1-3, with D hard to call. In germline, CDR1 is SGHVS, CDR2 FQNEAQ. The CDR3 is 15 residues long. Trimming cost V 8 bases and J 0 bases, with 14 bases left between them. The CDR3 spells CASAPAAFSGNTIYF. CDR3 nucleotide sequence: TGTGCCAGCGCTCCTGCGGCGTTCTCTGGAAACACCATATATTTT.

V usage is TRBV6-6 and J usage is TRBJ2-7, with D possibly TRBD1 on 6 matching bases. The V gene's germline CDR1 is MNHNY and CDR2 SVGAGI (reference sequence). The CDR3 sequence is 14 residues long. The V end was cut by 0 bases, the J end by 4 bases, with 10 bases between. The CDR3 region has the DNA TGTGCCAGCAGTTACTCAACAGGGATTTACGAGCAGTACGTC. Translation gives CASSYSTGIYEQYV.

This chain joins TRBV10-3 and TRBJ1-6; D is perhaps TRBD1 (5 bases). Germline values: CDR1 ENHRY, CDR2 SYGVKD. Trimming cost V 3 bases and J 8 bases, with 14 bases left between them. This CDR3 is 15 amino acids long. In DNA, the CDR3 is TGTGCCATCAGTGAAGTAGGCAGGGCTGATTCACCCCTCCACTTT. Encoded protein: CAISEVGRADSPLHF.

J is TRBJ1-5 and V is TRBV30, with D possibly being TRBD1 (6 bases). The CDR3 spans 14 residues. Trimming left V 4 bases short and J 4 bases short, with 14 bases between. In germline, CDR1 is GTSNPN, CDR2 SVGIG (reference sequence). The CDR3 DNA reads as TGTGCCTGGATGGATCAGGGGAAGAATCAGCCCCAGCATTTT. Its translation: CAWMDQGKNQPQHF.

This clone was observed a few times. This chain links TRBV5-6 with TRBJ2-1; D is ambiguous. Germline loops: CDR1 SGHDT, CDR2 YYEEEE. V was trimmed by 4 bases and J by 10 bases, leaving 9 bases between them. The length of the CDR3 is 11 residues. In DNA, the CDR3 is TGTGCCAGCAGCCTTCACTCCGAGCAGTTCTTC. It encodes CASSLHSEQFF.

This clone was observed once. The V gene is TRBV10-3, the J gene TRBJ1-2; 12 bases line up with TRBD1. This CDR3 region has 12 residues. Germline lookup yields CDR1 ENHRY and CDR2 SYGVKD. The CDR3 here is CAAGQGASGYTF. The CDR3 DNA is TGTGCAGCGGGACAGGGGGCTTCTGGCTACACCTTC.

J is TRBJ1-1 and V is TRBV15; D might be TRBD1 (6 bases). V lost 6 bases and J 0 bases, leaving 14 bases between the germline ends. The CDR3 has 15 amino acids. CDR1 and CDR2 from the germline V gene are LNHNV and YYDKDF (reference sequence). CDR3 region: CATSSTGYLNTEAFF. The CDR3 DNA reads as TGTGCCACCAGTTCCACAGGGTACCTGAACACTGAAGCTTTCTTT. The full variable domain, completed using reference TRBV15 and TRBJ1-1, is DAMVIQNPRYQVTQFGKPVTLSCSQTLNHNVMYWYQQKSSQAPKLLFHYYDKDFNNEADTPDNFQSRRPNTSFCFLDIRSPGLGDTAMYLCATSSTGYLNTEAFFGQGTRLTVV.

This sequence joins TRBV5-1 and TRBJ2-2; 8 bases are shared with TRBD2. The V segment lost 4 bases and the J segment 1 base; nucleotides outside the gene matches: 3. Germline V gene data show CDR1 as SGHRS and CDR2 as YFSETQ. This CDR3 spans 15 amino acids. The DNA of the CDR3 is TGCGCCAGCAGCCAGGGACTAGGGAACACCGGGGAGCTGTTTTTT. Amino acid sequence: CASSQGLGNTGELFF.

CDR3 nucleotide sequence: TGTGCCAGCAGTTCCATCGGACTTAACGAGCAGTACTTC. Translated: CASSSIGLNEQYF. The chain links TRBV12-3 or TRBV12-4 to TRBJ2-7, with TRBD2 as a possible D gene (5 bases). The V gene lost 4 bases and the J gene lost 5 bases, with 12 bases spanning the gap. The CDR3 runs 13 residues.

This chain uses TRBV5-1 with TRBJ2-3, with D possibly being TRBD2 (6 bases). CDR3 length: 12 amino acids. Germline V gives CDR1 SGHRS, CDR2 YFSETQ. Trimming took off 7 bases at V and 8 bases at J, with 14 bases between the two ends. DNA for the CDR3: TGCGCCAGCGGGGAGACTAGTATTACGCAGTATTTT. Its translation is CASGETSITQYF.